The text below deals with one TCR beta chain. This sample is drawn from a study of shared clonotypes between healthy human individuals. In the naive CD8 group, cells lacked CD45RO and were positively selected for CCR7, so terminally differentiated effector memory CD45RA+ cells were left out. For sorted subsets, about 0.2 ug DNA per replicate equaled about 31,000 T cell genomes. Produced via immunoSEQ multiplex PCR; TCRdb's table is partial and in-frame only. Counted here are more than 2 million clones, around 96% occurring once; the ten biggest clones make up around 1.1%. The germline V gene encodes CDR1 SGHDT and CDR2 YYEEEE. This CDR3 contains 15 residues. Trimming cost V 4 bases and J 4 bases, with 17 bases left between them.

The sample taken for sequencing was naive CD8+ T cells sorted from blood. The source of this sequence is a man aged 18 to 30 in good health. The genes are TRBV5-6 and TRBJ2-5; either TRBD1 or TRBD2 may supply D (7 bases each). CDR3 sequence (DNA): TGTGCCAGCAGCCCAGGGGGGGCAGTCATAGAGACCCAGTACTTC. Amino acids: CASSPGGAVIETQYF.